The 5 T cell receptor beta chains below all came from one sample that was sequenced in a study of blood T cells in healthy people across ages. A J-beta primer mix and a sample-barcoded 5' primer were used in a second PCR of roughly 6 to 11 cycles. TCRdb itself ran the 5' RACE reads through MiXCR, one entry per CDR3 protein. The sample carries approximately 850,000 distinct CDR3 sequences, about 62% recorded once. The sequenced sample consisted of blood. The source is a man in his thirties or forties in good health.

J is TRBJ1-2 and V is TRBV7-2; 9 bases line up with TRBD1. Germline V gene lookup returns CDR1 SGHTA and CDR2 FQGNSA. The CDR3 covers 16 residues. The junction had 3 bases not matched to a gene; V was cut back by 1 base and J by 0 bases. The CDR3 DNA sequence: TGTGCCAGCAGCTTAGGACAGGGGGGAGCTAACTATGGCTACACCTTC. This encodes CASSLGQGGANYGYTF. The complete variable domain, with remaining parts taken from reference TRBV7-2 and TRBJ1-2, reads GAGVSQSPSNKVTEKGKDVELRCDPISGHTALYWYRQSLGQGLEFLIYFQGNSAPDKSGLPSDRFSAERTGGSVSTLTIQRTQQEDSAVYLCASSLGQGGANYGYTFGSGTRLTVV.

V and J are TRBV20-1 and TRBJ1-2; unclear D gene. Germline V lookup: CDR1 DFQATT, CDR2 SNEGSKA (reference sequence). V shed 0 bases and J shed 3 bases, with 8 bases lying between them. This CDR3 is 13 amino acids long. This CDR3 reads CSARDGTYYGYTF. In DNA form, the CDR3 reads TGCAGTGCTAGAGACGGAACCTACTATGGCTACACCTTC.

The chain combines TRBV7-2 with TRBJ2-3; possibly TRBD1 for D (5 bases). Deletions cut 5 bases from V and 3 bases from J, with 15 bases between. The CDR3 runs to 15 residues. CDR1 and CDR2 from the germline V gene are SGHTA and FQGNSA. CDR3 in amino acids: CASSPWGQRTDTQYF. As DNA, the CDR3 is TGTGCCAGCAGCCCCTGGGGCCAGAGGACAGATACGCAGTATTTT.

This clonotype appeared a few times. The germline gene is not matched at one end of the junction; a read error may be the cause. The rearrangement uses TRBV27 and TRBJ2-1; the D is unclear. CDR3 length: 13 residues. The germline gives CDR1 MNHEY, CDR2 SMNVEV (reference sequence). The CDR3 sequence: CASSFLSHNEQFF. The CDR3 DNA follows: TGTGCCAGCAGTTTTCTCTCCCACAATGAGCAGTTCTTC.

The chain employs TRBV12-3 or TRBV12-4 and TRBJ2-5, with D perhaps matching TRBD1 (5 bases). There are 14 residues in the CDR3. The ends were cut back, 3 bases at V and 3 bases at J, with 11 bases in the middle. CDR3 bases: TGTGCCAGCAGTTTGGACCAGGGAAAAGAGACCCAGTACTTC. It translates to CASSLDQGKETQYF.